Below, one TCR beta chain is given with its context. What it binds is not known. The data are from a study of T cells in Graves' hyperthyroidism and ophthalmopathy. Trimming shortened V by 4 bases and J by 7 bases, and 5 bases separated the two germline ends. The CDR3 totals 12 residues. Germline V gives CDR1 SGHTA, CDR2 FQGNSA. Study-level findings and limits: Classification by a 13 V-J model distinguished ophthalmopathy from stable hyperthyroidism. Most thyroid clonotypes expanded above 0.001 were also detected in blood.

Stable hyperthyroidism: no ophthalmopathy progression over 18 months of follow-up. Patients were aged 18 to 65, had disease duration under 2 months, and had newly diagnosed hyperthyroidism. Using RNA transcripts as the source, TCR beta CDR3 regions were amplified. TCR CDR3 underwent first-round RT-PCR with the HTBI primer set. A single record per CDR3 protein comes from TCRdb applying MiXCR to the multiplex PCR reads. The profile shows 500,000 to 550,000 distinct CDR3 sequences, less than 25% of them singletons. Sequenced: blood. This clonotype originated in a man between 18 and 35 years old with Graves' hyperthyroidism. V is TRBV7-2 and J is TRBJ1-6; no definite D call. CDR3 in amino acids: CASSWTNSPLHF. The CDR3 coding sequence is TGTGCCAGCAGCTGGACGAATTCACCCCTCCACTTT.